This T cell receptor beta chain was captured by sequencing in a study of shared clonotypes between healthy human individuals. Findings and caveats of the study: Memory subsets had estimated richness that was generally smaller than that of naive subsets.

Libraries were prepared by immunoSEQ multiplex PCR; TCRdb keeps only in-frame clonotypes and omits some of them. The data hold 950,000 to 1,200,000 clones, with roughly 80% observed a single time. About this clone itself: The antigen is unknown.

Trimming stripped 3 bases from V and 3 bases from J, with 15 bases between. The CDR3 sequence is 15 residues long. Germline CDR1 SGHDT, CDR2 YYEEEE. The sequence derives from a man between 18 and 29 years old in good health. Some clones in this sample may be carry-over from other donors' samples. The V and J genes are TRBV5-6 and TRBJ1-1; no firm D call. The sample taken for sequencing was memory CD4+ T cells from PBMCs. Subset denoted: CD45RA-negative fraction. CDR3 residues: CASSSITRQHTEAFF. The CDR3 DNA sequence: TGTGCCAGCAGCTCAATCACGAGGCAGCACACTGAAGCTTTCTTT.